Below are 32 T cell receptor beta chains sequenced from a single sample in a study of blood T cell repertoires in COVID-19. Some clones are missing from TCRdb's copy, which holds only in-frame ones; the method was immunoSEQ multiplex PCR. The sample has over 50,000 clones; about four fifths are singletons. Sequenced: peripheral blood. The receptor set was obtained from a man between 60 and 70 years old with COVID-19, enrolled during active disease.

The chain joins TRBV3-1 (or the pseudogene TRBV3-2) to TRBJ2-3; 8 positions agree with TRBD2. The CDR3 length is 15 residues. Germline values: CDR1 LGHDT, CDR2 YNNKEL (reference sequence). The V and J ends lost 6 bases and 1 base, in that order; junction bases with no gene match: 6. The CDR3 DNA sequence: TGTGCCAGCAGTCCGGGACTAGGGGGCACAGATACGCAGTATTTT. Amino acid sequence: CASSPGLGGTDTQYF.

This clone came up once. The gene calls are TRBV10-3 and TRBJ1-2; no firm D call. CDR1 and CDR2 from the germline V gene are ENHRY and SYGVKD. The CDR3 loop spans 15 amino acids. Trimming cost V 6 bases and J 4 bases, with 18 bases left between them. The CDR3 protein is CAISEYLAARYGYTF. The CDR3 coding sequence is TGTGCCATCAGCGAATATTTAGCGGCCCGCTATGGCTACACCTTC.

CDR3 loop: CASRGSGWGNTIYF. Here the CDR3 DNA reads TGTGCCAGCAGGGGATCAGGGTGGGGAAACACCATATATTTT. The V gene is TRBV9, the J gene TRBJ1-3; the D gene is possibly TRBD1 (5 bases). Trimming removed 5 bases from V and 4 bases from J, with 13 bases in between. CDR3 size: 14 residues. CDR1 is SGDLS and CDR2 is YYNGEE in the germline V gene.

In nucleotides, the CDR3 is TGTGCCAGCAGCCGGGACTTTCTTGGAGAAAAACTGTTTTTT. This sequence encodes CASSRDFLGEKLFF. The chain couples TRBV6-5 to TRBJ1-4; TRBD1 is a possible D gene (5 bases). Trimming took 6 bases from V and 8 from J, leaving 16 bases between them. The CDR3 length is 14 residues. Germline values: CDR1 MNHEY, CDR2 SVGAGI.

CDR3 in DNA: TGTGCCAGCAGTTACTTGGGACTATCGACGTCAGATACGCAGTATTTT. Amino acids: CASSYLGLSTSDTQYF. The J gene is TRBJ2-3, the V gene TRBV6-5; TRBD2 matches 7 bases. Trimming removed 1 base from V and 4 bases from J; junction bases left unmatched: 8. The CDR3 consists of 16 residues. The V gene's germline CDR1 is MNHEY and CDR2 SVGAGI.

The rearrangement uses TRBV24-1 and TRBJ2-7, with TRBD1 identical over 7 bases. This CDR3 spans 17 amino acids. V dropped 10 bases and J dropped 6; count of bases not matched to a gene: 23. The germline V gene encodes CDR1 KGHDR and CDR2 SFDVKD. The CDR3 loop reads CATLNGQEKFPSPEQYF. The DNA for the CDR3 is TGTGCCACGCTCAACGGACAGGAAAAGTTCCCTAGTCCCGAGCAGTACTTC.

V usage is TRBV7-3 and J usage is TRBJ2-2; 10 nucleotides match TRBD1. Germline V lookup: CDR1 SGHTA, CDR2 FQGTGA. The CDR3 sequence is 14 residues long. V shed 6 bases, J shed 7 bases, and the junction held 5 bases outside the gene matches. CDR3 loop: CASRPGTGDGELFF. In DNA, the CDR3 is TGTGCCAGCAGACCTGGGACAGGGGACGGGGAGCTGTTTTTT.

This clone was recorded a few times. V is TRBV19 and J is TRBJ2-1, with 7 positions matching TRBD2. The CDR3 runs to 15 residues. Trimming removed 10 bases from V and 9 bases from J; junction bases left unmatched: 18. Germline V lookup: CDR1 LNHDA, CDR2 SQIVND (reference sequence). CDR3 sequence (DNA): TGTGCCACAAACCCCTCGGGACTAAGCTCCGCTGAGCAGTTCTTC. Translating gives CATNPSGLSSAEQFF.

This clone was detected a few times. This chain joins TRBV2 and TRBJ1-6; TRBD1 matches at 7 bases. CDR3 length: 16 amino acids. The germline CDR1 and CDR2 sequences are SNHLY and FYNNEI. V dropped 0 bases and J dropped 7; count of bases not matched to a gene: 6. For the CDR3, the DNA is TGTGCCAGCAGTGAAGCGCTAAGAGGGGGCAATTCACCCCTCCACTTT. This gives the protein CASSEALRGGNSPLHF.

The chain is built from TRBV29-1 and TRBJ2-3, with 8 bases that match TRBD1. The CDR3 runs 14 residues. V was pared by 3 bases and J by 4 bases, with 6 bases of the junction left unmatched. Germline CDR1 and CDR2: SQVTM and ANQGSEA. The chain's CDR3 is CSVDRQGKADTQYF. DNA for the CDR3: TGCAGCGTTGATAGACAGGGGAAAGCAGATACGCAGTATTTT.

This chain connects TRBV12-5 to TRBJ2-3, with 7 bases lining up with TRBD1. The V segment lost 5 bases and the J segment 3 bases; nucleotides outside the gene matches: 11. The germline gives CDR1 LGHNT, CDR2 FRNRAP. The CDR3 loop spans 16 amino acids. In DNA form, the CDR3 reads TGTGCTAGTGGTCCCAAGAGGACAGGTACAACAGATACGCAGTATTTT. This codes for CASGPKRTGTTDTQYF.

This clone came up a few times. This chain links TRBV4-1 with TRBJ1-2; 8 bases agree with TRBD1. Germline V gene data show CDR1 as MGHRA and CDR2 as YSYEKL. V was clipped by 4 bases and J by 7 bases; unmatched bases: 11. The CDR3 has 15 amino acids. This CDR3 reads CASSPTFDRGSGYTF. The CDR3 region has the DNA TGCGCCAGCAGCCCGACCTTCGACAGGGGCAGTGGCTACACCTTC.

V is TRBV7-9 and J is TRBJ2-7; 8 nucleotides line up with TRBD2. CDR1 is SEHNR, CDR2 FQNEAQ, per germline (reference sequence). Trimming cost V 7 bases and J 5 bases; bases outside gene matches: 10. The CDR3 contains 14 residues. The CDR3 sequence is CASTRYGSGNEQYF. The CDR3 region has the DNA TGTGCCAGCACCCGGTATGGTAGCGGGAACGAGCAGTACTTC.

The gene calls are TRBV6-2 or TRBV6-3 and TRBJ1-2; D perhaps matches TRBD1 (6 bases). V was shortened by 2 bases and J by 3 bases, with 13 bases between the two germline ends. The CDR3 spans 15 residues. From germline, CDR1 is MNHEY and CDR2 SVGEGT. The CDR3 here is CASSYGGDRYYGYTF. The CDR3 DNA follows: TGTGCCAGCAGTTACGGCGGCGACAGGTACTATGGCTACACCTTC.

V and J are TRBV5-4 and TRBJ2-5, with 13 bases matching TRBD2. Germline V gene sequence: CDR1 SGHNT, CDR2 YYREEE (reference sequence). This CDR3 is 17 amino acids long. V dropped 0 bases and J dropped 4; count of bases not matched to a gene: 6. CDR3 DNA: TGTGCCAGCAGCTTGGGGACTAGCGGGAGTTTTGGAGAGACCCAGTACTTC. It codes for CASSLGTSGSFGETQYF.

The V gene is TRBV19, the J gene TRBJ2-1; TRBD2 might be the D (5 bases). This CDR3 has 14 amino acids. The germline gives CDR1 LNHDA, CDR2 SQIVND (reference sequence). V shed 9 bases and J shed 4 bases, with 16 bases lying between them. The CDR3 coding sequence is TGTGCCAGCCAGGTTTCCGGGGAATACAATGAGCAGTTCTTC. Encoded protein: CASQVSGEYNEQFF.

The V and J genes are TRBV7-9 and TRBJ1-5, with D uncertain. CDR3 length equals 13 residues. V shed 4 bases and J shed 7 bases, with 11 bases lying between them. Per germline, CDR1 SEHNR and CDR2 FQNEAQ (reference sequence). CDR3 bases: TGTGCCAGCAGCTCTACTGCGGGCCAGCCCCAGCATTTT. Translating it yields CASSSTAGQPQHF.

This chain joins TRBV19 and TRBJ1-2, with a possible D match to TRBD1 (5 bases). Germline V CDR1 and CDR2: LNHDA, SQIVND (reference sequence). The CDR3 contains 14 residues. Deletions cut 7 bases from V and 2 bases from J, with 14 bases between. The CDR3 here is CASKPGSENYGYTF. CDR3 sequence (DNA): TGTGCCAGTAAACCAGGGTCCGAGAACTATGGCTACACCTTC.

This chain links TRBV2 with TRBJ1-6; weak D call: TRBD1 (5 bases). CDR1 and CDR2 (germline): SNHLY, FYNNEI. The ends were cut back, 7 bases at V and 14 bases at J, with 18 bases in the middle. The CDR3 is 13 amino acids. The CDR3 here is CASTVGPGGALHF. CDR3 DNA: TGTGCCAGCACAGTAGGCCCCGGGGGAGCCCTCCACTTT.

The rearrangement links TRBV30 to TRBJ2-2; no firm D call. Trimming took off 7 bases at V and 4 bases at J, with 16 bases between the two ends. The CDR3 is 14 amino acids. Per germline, CDR1 GTSNPN and CDR2 SVGIG (reference sequence). The CDR3 loop reads CASILGPGTGELFF. Written as DNA, the CDR3 is TGTGCCTCAATACTGGGTCCGGGCACCGGGGAGCTGTTTTTT.

The chain joins TRBV7-9 to TRBJ2-1, with D perhaps TRBD1 (6 bases). The CDR3 consists of 15 residues. The germline V gene has CDR1 SEHNR and CDR2 FQNEAQ (reference sequence). V was cut by 4 bases and J by 10 bases, with 20 bases left in between. CDR3 sequence (DNA): TGTGCCAGCAGCTCCGGGACAAACCCCGGGTGGGAGCAGTTCTTC. Protein: CASSSGTNPGWEQFF. The full variable domain, its missing parts supplied by reference TRBV7-9 and TRBJ2-1, is DTGVSQNPRHKITKRGQNVTFRCDPISEHNRLYWYRQTLGQGPEFLTYFQNEAQLEKSRLLSDRFSAERPKGSFSTLEIQRTEQGDSAMYLCASSSGTNPGWEQFFGPGTRLTVL.

V is TRBV19 and J is TRBJ1-4; D unresolved. The CDR3 spans 16 residues. From germline, CDR1 is LNHDA and CDR2 SQIVND (reference sequence). V lost 6 bases and J 0 bases, leaving 14 bases between the germline ends. The CDR3 DNA sequence: TGTGCCAGTAGCTCCGACATATTATCAACTAATGAAAAACTGTTTTTT. This sequence encodes CASSSDILSTNEKLFF. Combining the CDR3 with reference TRBV19 and TRBJ1-4 gives the whole variable domain DGGITQSPKYLFRKEGQNVTLSCEQNLNHDAMYWYRQDPGQGLRLIYYSQIVNDFQKGDIAEGYSVSREKKESFPLTVTSAQKNPTAFYLCASSSDILSTNEKLFFGSGTQLSVL.

In nucleotides, the CDR3 is TGTGCCAGCAGCTTAGTGTGGGGAGAGCCCCAGCATTTT. Encoded protein: CASSLVWGEPQHF. V usage is TRBV7-3 and J usage is TRBJ1-5; unclear D gene. The germline CDR1 and CDR2 sequences are SGHTA and FQGTGA. This CDR3 is 13 amino acids long. The germline V and J ends were trimmed by 2 bases and 8 bases, with 10 bases remaining between them.

For the CDR3, the DNA is TGTGCCAGCTCACCAAGGGGGCTCGACACTGAAGCTTTCTTT. Protein: CASSPRGLDTEAFF. This chain joins TRBV18 and TRBJ1-1, with TRBD1 matching over 7 bases. The CDR3 has 14 amino acids. The J segment lost 3 bases and the V segment lost 2 bases, leaving 3 bases of the junction unmatched. CDR1 is KGHSH, CDR2 LQKENI, per germline.

J is TRBJ2-5 and V is TRBV6-6; 14 bases are shared with TRBD2. The V gene's germline CDR1 is MNHNY and CDR2 SVGAGI (reference sequence). Trimming cost V 4 bases and J 5 bases; bases outside gene matches: 6. This CDR3 is 16 amino acids long. DNA for the CDR3: TGTGCCAGCAGTTCCGGGACTAGCGGGAGTCTTGAGACCCAGTACTTC. This translates into CASSSGTSGSLETQYF.

The V and J genes are TRBV12-3 or TRBV12-4 and TRBJ2-1; D not certain. This CDR3 contains 13 residues. The ends were cut back, 6 bases at V and 10 bases at J, with 16 bases in the middle. Here the CDR3 DNA reads TGTGCCAGCAGCCGTAGTACCCCCGGGGAGCAGTTCTTC. It is translated as CASSRSTPGEQFF.

The chain employs TRBV5-4 and TRBJ2-7, with TRBD1 matching over 10 bases. Germline V gene lookup returns CDR1 SGHNT and CDR2 YYREEE (reference sequence). CDR3 length: 16 residues. V lost 3 bases, J lost 2 bases, and 8 bases stayed unmatched. The CDR3 spells CASSSVPGTGAYEQYF. The CDR3 nucleotides are TGTGCCAGCAGCTCGGTCCCCGGGACAGGGGCCTACGAGCAGTACTTC.

The chain joins TRBV3-1 (or the pseudogene TRBV3-2) to TRBJ1-1; 11 positions agree with TRBD1. The CDR3 spans 14 residues. The germline V gene has CDR1 LGHDT and CDR2 YNNKEL (reference sequence). V lost 4 bases and J lost 8; bases outside the gene matches: 6. The DNA of the CDR3 is TGTGCCAGCAGCCGTTGGGACAGGGGGATGGAAGCTTTCTTT. It translates to CASSRWDRGMEAFF.

The chain employs TRBV2 and TRBJ2-7; 7 positions match TRBD2. The CDR3 sequence is 17 residues long. The V and J ends lost 6 bases and 0 bases, in that order; junction bases with no gene match: 14. From germline, CDR1 is SNHLY and CDR2 FYNNEI. CDR3 protein: CASSETLLLAASYEQYF. CDR3 DNA: TGTGCCAGCAGCGAAACTCTCCTTCTAGCGGCCTCCTACGAGCAGTACTTC.

V usage is TRBV19 and J usage is TRBJ2-5; TRBD2 agrees at 8 bases. The CDR3 totals 15 residues. V shed 3 bases, J shed 4 bases, and the junction held 7 bases outside the gene matches. Germline-derived CDR1 and CDR2 are LNHDA and SQIVND (reference sequence). This chain's CDR3 is CASSITGLVGETQYF. DNA for the CDR3: TGTGCCAGTAGTATTACGGGACTAGTAGGAGAGACCCAGTACTTC.

The CDR3 protein is CASSPGDVRPQHF. CDR3 bases: TGTGCCAGCAGTCCAGGGGACGTACGGCCCCAGCATTTT. This chain connects TRBV12-3 or TRBV12-4 to TRBJ1-5; a possible D gene is TRBD1 (6 bases). V dropped 5 bases and J dropped 9 bases, with 14 bases sitting between them. This CDR3 is 13 amino acids long.

The chain combines TRBV9 with TRBJ2-2; TRBD1 matches at 8 bases. Trimming took 4 bases from V and 0 from J; bases not matched to a gene: 5. Germline CDR1 is SGDLS and CDR2 is YYNGEE. The CDR3 runs to 16 residues. The CDR3 nucleotides are TGTGCCAGCAGCACAGGGACAGGACCGAACACCGGGGAGCTGTTTTTT. It is translated as CASSTGTGPNTGELFF.